Below are 25 T cell receptor beta chains sequenced from a single sample in a study of cytomegalovirus exposure and HLA in healthy donors. In the PCR, 60 Vbeta and 13 Jbeta primers were used. Data came from immunoSEQ multiplex PCR; TCRdb stores just in-frame clones and leaves some out. This sample yields roughly 200,000 clones, of which 80% to 90% are seen a single time; around 0.3% belongs to the top ten. Sequenced material: PBMCs. The receptors stem from a woman younger than 45 in good health and CMV-seronegative.

This chain uses TRBV7-9 with TRBJ2-7; TRBD1 is a possible D gene (7 bases). V dropped 4 bases and J dropped 2 bases, with 12 bases sitting between them. The germline V gene has CDR1 SEHNR and CDR2 FQNEAQ (reference sequence). CDR3 length: 14 residues. This CDR3 is CASSSEGTAYEQYF. The CDR3 region has the DNA TGTGCCAGCAGCTCGGAGGGGACAGCCTACGAGCAGTACTTC.

The V and J genes are TRBV5-4 and TRBJ2-1, with D perhaps matching TRBD2 (6 bases). CDR1 is SGHNT, CDR2 YYREEE, per germline (reference sequence). V lost 2 bases, J lost 6 bases, and 15 bases lay in between. CDR3 length: 15 residues. CDR3 sequence (DNA): TGTGCCAGCAGCTTACCCGGGGGTACATCCAATGAGCAGTTCTTC. Translating it yields CASSLPGGTSNEQFF.

The rearrangement uses TRBV2 and TRBJ2-7, with a weak D call TRBD2 (5 bases). The CDR3 has 16 residues. V lost 1 base to trimming and J lost 3 bases, with 16 bases between them. In germline, CDR1 is SNHLY, CDR2 FYNNEI. CDR3 DNA: TGTGCCAGCAGTGAAGGACGGCGGGTGACCATCTACGAGCAGTACTTC. Its protein is CASSEGRRVTIYEQYF.

This chain connects TRBV5-4 to TRBJ2-1; maybe TRBD2 (6 bases). The CDR3 spans 17 residues. V was clipped by 0 bases and J by 0 bases, with 13 bases between them. Germline V gives CDR1 SGHNT, CDR2 YYREEE (reference sequence). CDR3 protein: CASSLEASVSSYNEQFF. DNA of the CDR3: TGTGCCAGCAGCTTGGAGGCTAGCGTGAGCTCCTACAATGAGCAGTTCTTC.

The V gene is TRBV5-1, the J gene TRBJ2-7; TRBD2 aligns across 11 bases. The CDR3 sequence is 14 residues long. The V segment lost 3 bases and the J segment 1 base; nucleotides outside the gene matches: 0. Germline CDR1 reads SGHRS; CDR2 reads YFSETQ. Here the CDR3 DNA reads TGCGCCAGCAGCTGGACTAGCGGGTCCTACGAGCAGTACTTC. This sequence encodes CASSWTSGSYEQYF. The variable domain in full, with the rest retrieved from reference TRBV5-1 and TRBJ2-7, is KAGVTQTPRYLIKTRGQQVTLSCSPISGHRSVSWYQQTPGQGLQFLFEYFSETQRNKGNFPGRFSGRQFSNSRSEMNVSTLELGDSALYLCASSWTSGSYEQYFGPGTRLTVT.

The CDR3 protein is CASSRRPSLSGTGDGEAFF. CDR3 DNA: TGTGCCAGCAGCCGGCGGCCCTCTCTCTCCGGGACAGGGGACGGTGAAGCTTTCTTT. V usage is TRBV7-3 and J usage is TRBJ1-1; 10 nucleotides match TRBD1. Germline values: CDR1 SGHTA, CDR2 FQGTGA. V was pared by 5 bases and J by 7 bases, with 22 bases of the junction left unmatched. The CDR3 sequence is 19 residues long. The full variable domain, its missing parts supplied by reference TRBV7-3 and TRBJ1-1, is GAGVSQTPSNKVTEKGKYVELRCDPISGHTALYWYRQSLGQGPEFLIYFQGTGAADDSGLPNDRFFAVRPEGSVSTLKIQRTERGDSAVYLCASSRRPSLSGTGDGEAFFGQGTRLTVV.

Here the CDR3 DNA reads TGTGCCAGCAGATTCAGGGTCCAGGTCACTGAAGCTTTCTTT. Its protein is CASRFRVQVTEAFF. The J gene is TRBJ1-1, the V gene TRBV27, with D tentatively TRBD1 (5 bases). The V and J ends lost 6 bases and 4 bases respectively, with 15 bases between them. The CDR3 has 14 amino acids. Looked up from germline, CDR1 is MNHEY and CDR2 is SMNVEV (reference sequence).

The CDR3 reads CASSLLRGAYEQYF. The CDR3 DNA reads TGTGCCAGCAGTTTACTGCGGGGTGCCTACGAGCAGTACTTC. The chain uses TRBV28 and TRBJ2-7, with D perhaps matching TRBD2 (6 bases). The CDR3 covers 14 residues. V dropped 2 bases and J dropped 2 bases, with 10 bases sitting between them. CDR1 MDHEN and CDR2 SYDVKM come from the germline V gene.

The chain has TRBV5-5 and TRBJ1-4; the match to TRBD1 covers 11 bases. CDR3 length: 19 residues. J gave up 5 bases and V 1 base, and 13 bases lay outside the gene matches. Per germline, CDR1 SGHKS and CDR2 YYEKEE (reference sequence). CDR3 region: CASSLTPGQGVSVNEKLFF. The CDR3 DNA sequence: TGTGCCAGCAGCTTGACACCGGGACAGGGGGTATCTGTGAATGAAAAACTGTTTTTT. The whole variable domain, remainder taken from reference TRBV5-5 and TRBJ1-4, is DAGVTQSPTHLIKTRGQQVTLRCSPISGHKSVSWYQQVLGQGPQFIFQYYEKEERGRGNFPDRFSARQFPNYSSELNVNALLLGDSALYLCASSLTPGQGVSVNEKLFFGSGTQLSVL.

V gene TRBV29-1 combines with J gene TRBJ2-5; unclear D gene. The J call is uncertain, as TRBJ2-7 better fits the DNA end. From germline, CDR1 is SQVTM and CDR2 ANQGSEA. The CDR3 has 13 residues. CDR3 region: CSVEGQDSYEQYF. CDR3 bases: TGCAGCGTTGAGGGTCAGGACTCCTACGAGCAGTACTTC.

The V and J genes are TRBV11-2 and TRBJ2-3; D perhaps matches TRBD1 (5 bases). Germline V gene lookup returns CDR1 SGHAT and CDR2 FQNNGV. The V end was cut by 3 bases, the J end by 11 bases, with 15 bases between. This CDR3 has 13 residues. CDR3 amino acids: CASSLERGSEQYF. The CDR3 nucleotides are TGTGCCAGCAGCTTGGAAAGGGGCAGCGAGCAGTATTTT.

The chain couples TRBV7-3 to TRBJ2-5, with 7 bases that match TRBD2. The CDR3 consists of 15 residues. Trimming removed 2 bases from V and 5 bases from J; junction bases left unmatched: 8. Germline CDR1 and CDR2: SGHTA and FQGTGA. The CDR3 DNA follows: TGTGCCAGCAGCTTAGGTGCGGGAGATTGGGAGACCCAGTACTTC. It encodes CASSLGAGDWETQYF.

The CDR3 coding sequence is TGTGCCAGCAGTATACAGGGGGCGGCTGGCTACACCTTC. This encodes CASSIQGAAGYTF. The V gene is TRBV28, the J gene TRBJ1-2; TRBD1 agrees at 9 bases. V gave up 5 bases and J gave up 7 bases; unmatched junction bases: 5. The CDR3 contains 13 residues. CDR1 is MDHEN and CDR2 is SYDVKM in the germline V gene.

As concerns this clone: The sample carries other DNA sequences with the same CDR3. The chain links TRBV7-2 to TRBJ2-7, with 8 positions matching TRBD1. Germline CDR1 reads SGHTA; CDR2 reads FQGNSA. This CDR3 is built from 13 residues. Trimming took 5 bases from V and 4 from J; bases not matched to a gene: 4. This chain's CDR3 is CASSPDRGYEQYF. The CDR3 DNA reads as TGTGCCAGCAGCCCCGACAGGGGTTACGAGCAGTACTTC.

This clone was picked up one time. The chain's CDR3 is CASRGSRGETQYF. DNA for the CDR3: TGTGCCAGCAGGGGGTCGCGGGGAGAGACCCAGTACTTC. The J gene is TRBJ2-5, the V gene TRBV6-1; the D gene is possibly TRBD2 (6 bases). Deletions cut 6 bases from V and 4 bases from J, with 12 bases between. Germline values: CDR1 MNHNS, CDR2 SASEGT. The CDR3 is 13 residues long.

The chain employs TRBV30 and TRBJ2-5; 7 nucleotides line up with TRBD1. The CDR3 totals 16 residues. Trimming removed 2 bases from V and 4 bases from J; junction bases left unmatched: 13. In germline, CDR1 is GTSNPN, CDR2 SVGIG (reference sequence). The CDR3 loop reads CAWSQSLQGSRETQYF. CDR3 coding DNA: TGTGCCTGGAGTCAAAGTCTACAGGGGAGCCGAGAGACCCAGTACTTC.

The chain employs TRBV6-1 and TRBJ2-7, with no clear D. Germline CDR1 is MNHNS and CDR2 is SASEGT. V was shortened by 3 bases and J by 0 bases, with 6 bases between the two germline ends. The CDR3 contains 13 residues. The CDR3 loop is CASSEGSSYEQYF. The DNA for the CDR3 is TGTGCCAGCAGTGAGGGCAGCTCCTACGAGCAGTACTTC.

The genes are TRBV20-1 and TRBJ1-2; D possibly corresponds to TRBD1 (5 bases). The CDR3 totals 11 residues. Trimming stripped 5 bases from V and 6 bases from J, with 10 bases between. Germline V gene data show CDR1 as DFQATT and CDR2 as SNEGSKA (reference sequence). CDR3 sequence: CSALGDDGYTF. The CDR3 DNA follows: TGCAGTGCTCTAGGGGATGATGGCTACACCTTC.

This sequence joins TRBV5-1 and TRBJ2-7; TRBD2 matches 13 bases. Germline V gives CDR1 SGHRS, CDR2 YFSETQ. The trim removed 0 bases at V and 3 bases at J, leaving 9 bases unmatched. CDR3 length: 18 residues. This chain's CDR3 is CASSLDSSGLAGNYEQYF. The CDR3 DNA is TGCGCCAGCAGCTTGGACAGTTCGGGACTAGCGGGAAACTACGAGCAGTACTTC.

V gene TRBV10-2 combines with J gene TRBJ1-5, with unresolved D. The V gene lost 3 bases and the J gene lost 5 bases, with 8 bases spanning the gap. This CDR3 comprises 13 residues. Germline values: CDR1 WSHSY, CDR2 SAAADI. The CDR3 sequence: CASSETRDQPQHF. As DNA, the CDR3 is TGCGCCAGCAGTGAAACCCGGGATCAGCCCCAGCATTTT.

The chain employs TRBV6-6 and TRBJ2-3, with 8 positions matching TRBD2. J was trimmed by 5 bases and V by 9 bases; bases with no gene match: 13. Germline V gene sequence: CDR1 MNHNY, CDR2 SVGAGI (reference sequence). The CDR3 contains 15 residues. CDR3 in amino acids: CASDQKREREDTQYF. The CDR3 DNA is TGTGCCAGTGATCAGAAGCGGGAGCGGGAAGATACGCAGTATTTT.

The genes are TRBV11-2 and TRBJ1-1; weak D call: TRBD1 (5 bases). The CDR3 covers 13 residues. The germline V and J ends were trimmed by 0 bases and 7 bases, with 9 bases remaining between them. Germline V gives CDR1 SGHAT, CDR2 FQNNGV. The CDR3 protein is CASSLDPGNEAFF. The CDR3 region has the DNA TGTGCCAGCAGCTTAGATCCAGGGAATGAAGCTTTCTTT.

This chain connects TRBV27 to TRBJ2-1; 10 bases agree with TRBD1. The trim removed 1 base at V and 7 bases at J, leaving 7 bases unmatched. The CDR3 runs 16 residues. The germline V gene encodes CDR1 MNHEY and CDR2 SMNVEV (reference sequence). This CDR3 is CASSLYRGQGYNEQFF. In nucleotides, the CDR3 is TGTGCCAGCAGTTTATATCGGGGACAGGGGTATAATGAGCAGTTCTTC.

The J gene is TRBJ1-2, the V gene TRBV2; perhaps TRBD1 as D (6 bases). V was clipped by 2 bases and J by 0 bases, with 13 bases between them. The V gene's germline CDR1 is SNHLY and CDR2 FYNNEI. This CDR3 comprises 16 residues. CDR3 sequence reads: CASSELGALANYGYTF. The CDR3 nucleotides are TGTGCCAGCAGTGAATTGGGGGCGCTAGCTAACTATGGCTACACCTTC.

J is TRBJ2-2 and V is TRBV29-1, with 9 bases that match TRBD1. The germline CDR1 and CDR2 sequences are SQVTM and ANQGSEA. CDR3 size: 13 residues. V was clipped by 7 bases and J by 5 bases; unmatched bases: 5. CDR3 in DNA: TGCAGCGGTCTGGACAGGGGAACCGGGGAGCTGTTTTTT. This gives the protein CSGLDRGTGELFF.